This TCR beta chain was recorded in a study of immune cell composition in non-small cell lung cancer. A remark on this clone: Its antigen is not known.

This table comes from immunoSEQ multiplex PCR, and its TCRdb copy is limited to in-frame clones, with some not included. Here the sample spans 650 to 900 clones, roughly 90% being singletons. Findings and caveats of the study: Tumour-associated clones >0.5% occurred in under 40% of adenocarcinomas, roughly 80% of squamous. Adenocarcinomas with higher top tumour-associated clone frequency had more reactive TILs.

J lost 7 bases, V lost 3 bases, and 5 bases had no gene match. The CDR3 length is 14 residues. Per germline, CDR1 LNHDA and CDR2 SQIVND (reference sequence). Normal lung was taken at the farthest possible site, at least 3 cm from tumour. The J gene is TRBJ2-2, the V gene TRBV19; 7 nucleotides agree with TRBD1. The receptor comes from a human donor with non-small cell lung cancer. The sample consisted of non-adjacent lung tissue. The CDR3 spells CASSIDRAGGELFF. The CDR3 DNA reads as TGTGCCAGTAGTATTGACAGGGCGGGCGGGGAGCTGTTTTTT.